This T cell receptor (beta chain) was retrieved from a study of beta chain features in type 1 diabetes. Trimming took 0 bases from V and 0 from J, leaving 7 bases between them. Germline values: CDR1 SGHAT, CDR2 FQNNGV. The CDR3 spans 15 residues. Of the isolated RNA, all was reverse transcribed, and so the sequenced material was expressed TCRB transcripts. Using immunoSEQ multiplex PCR, the repertoire was profiled, and TCRdb retains in-frame clones only, with some absent. The data show fewer than 550,000 clones, about an eighth seen once. The chain recombines TRBV11-2 with TRBJ2-3, with D unresolved. The sample comprised naive CD4+ T cells from blood. This receptor was identified in a woman under 30 in good health. The CDR3 sequence: CASSLEVSSTDTQYF. CDR3 bases: TGTGCCAGCAGCTTAGAAGTATCTAGCACAGATACGCAGTATTTT. Based on the CDR3 plus reference TRBV11-2 and TRBJ2-3, the full variable domain is EAGVAQSPRYKIIEKRQSVAFWCNPISGHATLYWYQQILGQGPKLLIQFQNNGVVDDSQLPKDRFSAERLKGVDSTLKIQPAKLEDSAVYLCASSLEVSSTDTQYFGPGTRLTVL.